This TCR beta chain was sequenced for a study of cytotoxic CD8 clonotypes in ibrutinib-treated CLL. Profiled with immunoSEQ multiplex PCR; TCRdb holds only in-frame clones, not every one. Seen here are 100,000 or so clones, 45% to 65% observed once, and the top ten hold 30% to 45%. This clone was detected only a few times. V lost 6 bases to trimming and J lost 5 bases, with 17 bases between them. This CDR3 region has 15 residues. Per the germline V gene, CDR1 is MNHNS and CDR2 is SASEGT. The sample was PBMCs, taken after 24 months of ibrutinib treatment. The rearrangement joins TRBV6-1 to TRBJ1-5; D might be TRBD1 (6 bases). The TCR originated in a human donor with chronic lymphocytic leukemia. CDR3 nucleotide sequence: TGTGCCAGCAGCCGAAATTGGGGGCCGGATCAGCCCCAGCATTTT. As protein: CASSRNWGPDQPQHF.